This T cell receptor beta chain emerged from a study of blood T cells in healthy people across ages. Notes on the study in general: The study lacked donor CMV status, which possibly confounded expanded clonotype changes. A greater number of naive CD4+ cells and higher diversity distinguished long-lived donors from aged donors.

Unmatched junction bases numbered 5, after V lost 5 bases and J lost 0 bases. Germline CDR1 is MNHEY and CDR2 is SVGAGI. The CDR3 runs 15 residues. On this clonotype: Antigen: not known.

A second PCR of roughly 6 to 12 cycles used a sample-barcoded 5' primer and a J-beta primer mix. A template-switch adaptor that had 12 random nucleotides put a tag on each cDNA molecule. TCRdb independently ran MiXCR on the 5' RACE reads; one entry per CDR3 protein. The table shows about 780,000 distinct CDR3 sequences, with around 25% occurring only once. These data were likewise used in another study, on T cells of mothers and their children.

The sequenced sample consisted of blood. The chain recombines TRBV6-5 with TRBJ1-1; 8 bases are shared with TRBD1. The receptor comes from a boy between 10 and 17 years old in good health. The CDR3 is CASSRTGNLNTEAFF. CDR3 bases: TGTGCCAGCAGTCGGACAGGGAACCTGAACACTGAAGCTTTCTTT.